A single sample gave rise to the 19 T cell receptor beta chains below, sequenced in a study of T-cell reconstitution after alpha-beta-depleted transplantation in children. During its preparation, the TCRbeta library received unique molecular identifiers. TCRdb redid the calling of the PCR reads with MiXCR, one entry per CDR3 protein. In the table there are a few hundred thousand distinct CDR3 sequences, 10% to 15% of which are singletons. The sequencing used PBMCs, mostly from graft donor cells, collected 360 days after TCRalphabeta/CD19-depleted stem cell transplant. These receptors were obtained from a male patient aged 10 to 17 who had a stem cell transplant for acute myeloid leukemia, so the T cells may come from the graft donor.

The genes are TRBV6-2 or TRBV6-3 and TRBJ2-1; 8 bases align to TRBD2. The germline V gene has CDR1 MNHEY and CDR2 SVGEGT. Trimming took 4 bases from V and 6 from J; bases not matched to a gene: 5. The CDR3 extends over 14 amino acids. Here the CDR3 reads CASSWGLEGNEQFF. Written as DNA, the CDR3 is TGTGCCAGCAGTTGGGGACTAGAAGGCAATGAGCAGTTCTTC.

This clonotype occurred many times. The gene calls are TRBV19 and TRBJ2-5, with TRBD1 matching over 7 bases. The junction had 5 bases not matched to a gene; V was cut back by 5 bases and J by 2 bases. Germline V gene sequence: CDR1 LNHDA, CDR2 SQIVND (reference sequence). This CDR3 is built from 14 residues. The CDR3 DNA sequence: TGTGCCAGTAGTTCGGACAGGAGACAAGAGACCCAGTACTTC. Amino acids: CASSSDRRQETQYF.

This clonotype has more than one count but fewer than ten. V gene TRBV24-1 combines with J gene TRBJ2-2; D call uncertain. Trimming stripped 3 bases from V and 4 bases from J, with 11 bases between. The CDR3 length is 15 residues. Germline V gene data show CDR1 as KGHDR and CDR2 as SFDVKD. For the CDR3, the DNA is TGTGCCACCAGTGATCCTCGGGCCACCACCGGGGAGCTGTTTTTT. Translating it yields CATSDPRATTGELFF.

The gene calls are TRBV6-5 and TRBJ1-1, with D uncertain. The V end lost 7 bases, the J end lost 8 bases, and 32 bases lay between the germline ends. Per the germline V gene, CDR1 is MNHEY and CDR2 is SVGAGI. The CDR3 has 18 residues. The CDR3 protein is CASTATIRLVSVGSEAFF. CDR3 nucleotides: TGTGCCAGCACCGCAACAATAAGACTAGTGTCGGTAGGGTCGGAAGCTTTCTTT.

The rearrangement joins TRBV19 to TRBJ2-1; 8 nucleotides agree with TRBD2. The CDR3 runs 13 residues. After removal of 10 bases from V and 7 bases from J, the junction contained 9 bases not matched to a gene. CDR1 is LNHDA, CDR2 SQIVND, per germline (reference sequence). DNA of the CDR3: TGTGCCACCCGGCCAGCGGGAGAAAATGAGCAGTTCTTC. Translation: CATRPAGENEQFF.

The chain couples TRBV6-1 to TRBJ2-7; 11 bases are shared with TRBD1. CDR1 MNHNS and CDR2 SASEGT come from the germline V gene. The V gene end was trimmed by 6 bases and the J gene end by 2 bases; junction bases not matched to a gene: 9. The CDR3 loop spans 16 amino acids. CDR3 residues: CASSFDRDRGTYEQYF. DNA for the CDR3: TGTGCCAGCAGCTTTGACCGGGACAGGGGGACCTACGAGCAGTACTTC.

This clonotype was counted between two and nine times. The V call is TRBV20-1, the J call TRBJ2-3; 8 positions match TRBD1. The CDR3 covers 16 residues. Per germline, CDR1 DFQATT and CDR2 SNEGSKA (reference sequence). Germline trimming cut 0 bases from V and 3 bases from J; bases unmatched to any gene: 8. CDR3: CSARDVTGVKTDTQYF. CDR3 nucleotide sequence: TGCAGTGCTAGAGATGTGACAGGGGTAAAGACAGATACGCAGTATTTT.

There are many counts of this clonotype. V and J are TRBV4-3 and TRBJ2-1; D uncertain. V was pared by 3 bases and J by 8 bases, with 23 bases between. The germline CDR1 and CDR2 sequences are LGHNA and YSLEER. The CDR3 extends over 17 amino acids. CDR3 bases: TGCGCCAGCAGCCATATCTGGCCGTTCCCTGTGACGGATGAGCAGTTCTTC. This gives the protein CASSHIWPFPVTDEQFF.

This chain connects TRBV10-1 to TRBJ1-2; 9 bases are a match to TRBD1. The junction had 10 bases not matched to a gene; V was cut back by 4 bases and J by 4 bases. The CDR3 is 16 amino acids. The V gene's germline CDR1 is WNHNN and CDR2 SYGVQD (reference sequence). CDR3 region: CASSVPGQGRCYGYTF. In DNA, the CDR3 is TGCGCCAGCAGTGTCCCGGGACAGGGTCGGTGCTATGGCTACACCTTC.

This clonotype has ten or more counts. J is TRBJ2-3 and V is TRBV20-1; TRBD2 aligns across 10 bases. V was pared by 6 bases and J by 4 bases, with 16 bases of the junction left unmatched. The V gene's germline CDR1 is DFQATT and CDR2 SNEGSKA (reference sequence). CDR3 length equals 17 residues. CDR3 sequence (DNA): TGCAGTGCACCGCCCTCCTCTAGCGGGAGTTTTCCAGATACGCAGTATTTT. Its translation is CSAPPSSSGSFPDTQYF.

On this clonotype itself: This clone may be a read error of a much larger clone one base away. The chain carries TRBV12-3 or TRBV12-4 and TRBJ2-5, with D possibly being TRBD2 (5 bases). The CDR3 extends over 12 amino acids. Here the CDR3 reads CASSLKRETEYF. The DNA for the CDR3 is TGTGCCAGCAGCCTTAAGAGGGAGACCGAGTACTTC.

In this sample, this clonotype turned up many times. The CDR3: CASSLLAYEQYF. CDR3 sequence (DNA): TGTGCCAGCAGTTTATTGGCCTACGAGCAGTACTTC. The chain uses TRBV28 and TRBJ2-7, with D unresolved. CDR3 length: 12 residues. CDR1 is MDHEN and CDR2 is SYDVKM in the germline V gene. V lost 1 base, J lost 2 bases, and 3 bases lay in between.

DNA for the CDR3: TGTGCCAGCAGGCCTCGCCGGTTGGACAGGGTAGTCACTGGAAACACCATATATTTT. Its protein is CASRPRRLDRVVTGNTIYF. The chain links TRBV11-1 to TRBJ1-3; the match to TRBD1 covers 8 bases. From germline, CDR1 is SGHAT and CDR2 FQDESV (reference sequence). The CDR3 has 19 amino acids. The junction had 18 bases not matched to a gene; V was cut back by 6 bases and J by 2 bases.

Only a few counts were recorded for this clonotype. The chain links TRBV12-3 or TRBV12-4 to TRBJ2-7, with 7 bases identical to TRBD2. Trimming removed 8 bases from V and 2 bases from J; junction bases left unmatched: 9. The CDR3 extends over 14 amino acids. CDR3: CASGQVAGPYEQYF. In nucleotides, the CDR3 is TGTGCCAGCGGACAAGTAGCGGGCCCCTACGAGCAGTACTTC.

The CDR3 loop is CSARVSGLETQYF. The DNA for the CDR3 is TGCAGTGCTAGAGTGTCGGGATTAGAGACCCAGTACTTC. The V and J genes are TRBV20-1 and TRBJ2-5, with D possibly being TRBD2 (5 bases). CDR3 length equals 13 residues. The V gene lost 1 base and the J gene lost 4 bases, with 10 bases spanning the gap. Per germline, CDR1 DFQATT and CDR2 SNEGSKA (reference sequence).

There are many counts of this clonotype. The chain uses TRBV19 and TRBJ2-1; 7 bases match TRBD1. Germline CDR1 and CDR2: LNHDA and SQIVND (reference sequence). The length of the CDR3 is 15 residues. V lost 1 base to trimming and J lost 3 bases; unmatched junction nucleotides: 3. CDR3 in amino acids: CASSIGTGIYNEQFF. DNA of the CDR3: TGTGCCAGTAGTATAGGGACAGGCATCTACAATGAGCAGTTCTTC.

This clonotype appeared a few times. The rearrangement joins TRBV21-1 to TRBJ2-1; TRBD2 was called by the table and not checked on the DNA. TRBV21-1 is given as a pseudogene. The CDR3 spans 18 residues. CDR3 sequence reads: CASSKNPRDYPTYNEQFF. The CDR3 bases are TGTGCCAGCAGCAAAAACCCTCGGGACTATCCCACCTACAATGAGCAGTTCTTC.

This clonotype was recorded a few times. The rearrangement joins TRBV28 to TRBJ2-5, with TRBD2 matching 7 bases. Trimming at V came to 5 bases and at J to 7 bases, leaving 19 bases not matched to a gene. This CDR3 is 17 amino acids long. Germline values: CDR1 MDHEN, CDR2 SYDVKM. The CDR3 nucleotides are TGTGCCAGCAGTCCATCCCCTTTGACTAGCTTTGGGGGGACCCAGTACTTC. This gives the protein CASSPSPLTSFGGTQYF.

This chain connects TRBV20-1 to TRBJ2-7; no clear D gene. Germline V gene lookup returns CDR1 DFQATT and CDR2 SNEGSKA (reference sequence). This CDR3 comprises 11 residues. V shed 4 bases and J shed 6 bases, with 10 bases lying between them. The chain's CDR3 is CSAIIPGEQYF. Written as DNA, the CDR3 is TGCAGTGCTATCATACCTGGCGAGCAGTACTTC.